The rows below give T cell receptor beta chains drawn from one sample of a study of blood T cell repertoires in COVID-19. Produced via immunoSEQ multiplex PCR; TCRdb's table is partial and in-frame only. The sample yields around 75,000 clones, 85% to 90% seen once. The sequenced material came from peripheral blood. These receptors originate from a man aged 45-60 years with acute or convalescent COVID-19. The CDR3 runs from the conserved cysteine through the conserved F or W. A D gene is named only where the DNA matches it firmly.

D gene: TRBD1; V gene: TRBV28; J gene: TRBJ1-1; CDR3 DNA: TGTGCCAGCAGTTCCCAGACAGGGGGTATTCAAAAAGCTTTCTTT; CDR3 protein: CASSSQTGGIQKAFF
D gene: NA; V gene: TRBV5-1; J gene: TRBJ2-1; CDR3 DNA: TGCGCCAGCAGCGTGAGTAGGGGGGGCAATGAGCAGTTCTTC; CDR3 protein: CASSVSRGGNEQFF
D gene: TRBD2; V gene: TRBV11-2; J gene: TRBJ2-7; CDR3 DNA: TGTGCCAGCAGCTCCCGCTCTCTTGGCGGGAGACCCGGCGAGCAGTACTTC; CDR3 protein: CASSSRSLGGRPGEQYF
D gene: TRBD1; V gene: TRBV5-5; J gene: TRBJ2-3; CDR3 DNA: TGTGCCAGCAGCGCCGCGACAGGGAGAGATACGCAGTATTTT; CDR3 protein: CASSAATGRDTQYF
D gene: TRBD1; V gene: TRBV6-2/TRBV6-3; J gene: TRBJ2-7; CDR3 DNA: TGTGCCAGCAACCCACCGGGACAGTACTACGAGCAGTACTTC; CDR3 protein: CASNPPGQYYEQYF
D gene: TRBD1; V gene: TRBV3-1/TRBV3-2; J gene: TRBJ1-5; CDR3 DNA: TGTGCCAGCAGCCCGAGTTTGGGACAGGGGTATCAGCCCCAGCATTTT; CDR3 protein: CASSPSLGQGYQPQHF
D gene: TRBD1; V gene: TRBV27; J gene: TRBJ2-7; CDR3 DNA: TGTGCCAGCAGGCCGGGACAGGGGGCCTACGAGCAGTACTTC; CDR3 protein: CASRPGQGAYEQYF
D gene: NA; V gene: TRBV5-4; J gene: TRBJ1-1; CDR3 DNA: TGTGCCAGCAGCTTCTACTACGGGAACACTGAAGCTTTCTTT; CDR3 protein: CASSFYYGNTEAFF
D gene: NA; V gene: TRBV11-3; J gene: TRBJ2-1; CDR3 DNA: TGTGCCAGCAGCTTACGCGGTTTCAGCGGAGGAGTTAATGAGCAGTTCTTC; CDR3 protein: CASSLRGFSGGVNEQFF
D gene: TRBD2; V gene: TRBV19; J gene: TRBJ2-3; CDR3 DNA: TGTGCCAGTGGGACTAGCGGGAACCTTAGGGATACGCAGTATTTT; CDR3 protein: CASGTSGNLRDTQYF
D gene: NA; V gene: TRBV9; J gene: TRBJ1-2; CDR3 DNA: TGTGCCAGCAGCCCCTTCCAGGGAGGGCACTATGGCTACACCTTC; CDR3 protein: CASSPFQGGHYGYTF
D gene: TRBD1; V gene: TRBV5-1; J gene: TRBJ2-3; CDR3 DNA: TGCGCCAGCAGCTTTGGGCAGGGGGTAACAGATACGCAGTATTTT; CDR3 protein: CASSFGQGVTDTQYF
D gene: TRBD2; V gene: TRBV4-3; J gene: TRBJ2-2; CDR3 DNA: TGCGCCAGCAGCCAATTAGCCGTAGCGGGCCTCACCGGGGAGCTGTTTTTT; CDR3 protein: CASSQLAVAGLTGELFF
D gene: TRBD1; V gene: TRBV27; J gene: TRBJ2-5; CDR3 DNA: TGTGCCAGCATGTTGACAGGGCAAGAGACCCAGTACTTC; CDR3 protein: CASMLTGQETQYF
D gene: TRBD1; V gene: TRBV6-4; J gene: TRBJ2-3; CDR3 DNA: TGTGCCAGCAGTCAACACCCCCCAGGGGGACAGGGTGTTCCAAGTACGCAGTATTTT; CDR3 protein: CASSQHPPGGQGVPSTQYF
D gene: NA; V gene: TRBV27; J gene: TRBJ1-4; CDR3 DNA: TGTGCCAGCAGTAACAACCTTGCAACTAATGAAAAACTGTTTTTT; CDR3 protein: CASSNNLATNEKLFF